This T cell receptor beta chain was retrieved from a study of beta chain features in type 1 diabetes. Averaging about 116 mL, one heparinised blood draw came from each individual donor. Cell sorting via CD45RO/CCR7/CD25/CD127/CD95/CD27 was performed to obtain CD4+ naive, central memory, regulatory and stem cell-like memory cells. A note on this clone: Its antigen remains unidentified.

Germline V lookup: CDR1 MGHRA, CDR2 YSYEKL. Trimming shortened V by 1 base and J by 5 bases, and 11 bases separated the two germline ends. The CDR3 runs 15 residues. Study conclusions and caveats: Shorter templates may be favored by PCR, equally so in patients and controls. Type 1 diabetes patients showed a moderate but significant shortening of TCRB CDR3s in all four CD4+ subsets.

The investigators reverse transcribed all of the isolated RNA, so they sequenced expressed TCRB transcripts. TCRdb's table, derived via immunoSEQ multiplex PCR, lists solely in-frame clones and lacks some. The data hold fewer than 300,000 clones, with 9.5% to 13% observed a single time. Material for sequencing was naive CD4+ T cells from blood. The chain couples TRBV4-1 to TRBJ1-4, with D hard to call. This sequence was found in a man under 40 with type 1 diabetes. The CDR3 region is CASSQGNSLNEKLFF. Written as DNA, the CDR3 is TGCGCCAGCAGCCAAGGTAACAGCCTGAATGAAAAACTGTTTTTT.